Below, one TCR beta chain is given with its context. V lost 4 bases and J lost 0, with 9 bases in between. Germline V gene data show CDR1 as MGHRA and CDR2 as YSYEKL. The CDR3 covers 14 residues. The data derive from a study of cytomegalovirus exposure and HLA in healthy donors. In the PCR, 60 Vbeta and 13 Jbeta primers were used. Sequencing used immunoSEQ multiplex PCR; TCRdb keeps in-frame clones, though not all of them. Of roughly 220,000 clones in the sample, around 80% were seen once. This sequence was found in a man aged 45 to 65 in good health and CMV-seronegative. Sequencing was performed on PBMCs. V usage is TRBV4-1 and J usage is TRBJ2-5, with D perhaps TRBD2 (6 bases). CDR3 sequence: CASSPWTNQETQYF. The CDR3 nucleotides read TGCGCCAGCAGCCCCTGGACTAACCAAGAGACCCAGTACTTC.